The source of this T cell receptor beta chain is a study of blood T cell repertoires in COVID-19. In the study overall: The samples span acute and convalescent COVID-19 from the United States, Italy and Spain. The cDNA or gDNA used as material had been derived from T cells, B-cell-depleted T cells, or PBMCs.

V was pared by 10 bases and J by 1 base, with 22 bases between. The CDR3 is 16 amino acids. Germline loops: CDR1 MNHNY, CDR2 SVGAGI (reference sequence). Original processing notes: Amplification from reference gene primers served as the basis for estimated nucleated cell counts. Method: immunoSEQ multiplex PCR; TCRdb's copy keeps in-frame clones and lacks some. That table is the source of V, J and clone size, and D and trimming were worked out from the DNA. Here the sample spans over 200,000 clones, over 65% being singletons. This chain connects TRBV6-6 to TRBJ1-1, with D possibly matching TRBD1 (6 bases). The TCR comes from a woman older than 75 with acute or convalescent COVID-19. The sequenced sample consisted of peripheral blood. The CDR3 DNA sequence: TGTGCCACGATGGTCGACAGGAACAAGGGGAACACTGAAGCTTTCTTT. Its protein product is CATMVDRNKGNTEAFF.